This T cell receptor beta chain is from a study of cytomegalovirus exposure and HLA in healthy donors. Looking at the study overall: Samples from HLA-typed donors yielded around 85 million unique TCRs in an early data release. The study's findings and limits: Being indistinguishable, some V segments were excluded, TRBV6-2 and TRBV6-3 among them. With further analysis later on, most CMV-associated TCR beta chains appeared HLA-restricted. In a later analysis, a missense DCLRE1C variant was linked to TCR beta V- and J-gene trimming.

A remark on this clone: The antigen is undetermined.

This CDR3 region has 18 residues. Germline V gene lookup returns CDR1 SEHNR and CDR2 FQNEAQ (reference sequence). Trimming at V came to 3 bases and at J to 2 bases, leaving 8 bases not matched to a gene. PCR employed 60 Vbeta and 13 Jbeta primers. The data were produced by immunoSEQ multiplex PCR, yet TCRdb's version contains in-frame clones alone and is incomplete. The repertoire holds about 160,000 clones, with 70% to 80% as singletons. The chain uses TRBV7-9 and TRBJ2-3; 13 nucleotides align to TRBD2. Material: PBMCs. This clonotype originated in a man aged 50 to 60 in good health and CMV-seropositive. The CDR3 DNA reads as TGTGCCAGCAGCTTGAGGGGGACTAGCGGGAACCTCACAGATACGCAGTATTTT. Its translation: CASSLRGTSGNLTDTQYF.